These T cell receptor beta chains were read from a single sample in a study of blood T cell repertoires in COVID-19. Data came from immunoSEQ multiplex PCR; TCRdb stores just in-frame clones and leaves some out. This sample carries over 150,000 clones, roughly nine tenths of them seen once, and the ten largest clones take approximately 2%. Sequenced input: peripheral blood. All receptors come from a man in his late teens or twenties who had recovered from COVID-19. Both conserved end residues are part of each CDR3. The order of the fields is CDR3 protein, CDR3 DNA, V gene, CDR3 length, D gene, J gene, clone size. The D gene is left open where the match is weak. Rows may omit the clone size; those that give it use once, few, many or a size class.

CDR3 protein: CASSAKPHSSYEQYF; CDR3 DNA: TGCGCCAGCAGCGCGAAACCCCATTCCTCCTACGAGCAGTACTTC; V gene: TRBV5-1; CDR3 length: 15; D gene: -; J gene: TRBJ2-7; clone size: -
CDR3 protein: CASSPLEDSRSGANVLTF; CDR3 DNA: TGTGCCAGCTCACCCTTAGAGGACTCCAGGTCTGGGGCCAACGTCCTGACTTTC; V gene: TRBV18; CDR3 length: 18; D gene: -; J gene: TRBJ2-6; clone size: few
CDR3 protein: CATSRDTRGSNYGYTF; CDR3 DNA: TGTGCCACCAGCAGAGATACGAGGGGGTCCAACTATGGCTACACCTTC; V gene: TRBV15; CDR3 length: 16; D gene: -; J gene: TRBJ1-2; clone size: -
CDR3 protein: CASSLRWRDTEAFF; CDR3 DNA: TGTGCCAGCAGCTTAAGGTGGAGGGACACTGAAGCTTTCTTT; V gene: TRBV7-2; CDR3 length: 14; D gene: -; J gene: TRBJ1-1; clone size: -
CDR3 protein: CASSQDYEQYF; CDR3 DNA: TGTGCCAGCAGCCAGGACTACGAGCAGTACTTC; V gene: TRBV5-4; CDR3 length: 11; D gene: -; J gene: TRBJ2-7; clone size: -
CDR3 protein: CASSSDREVTEAFF; CDR3 DNA: TGTGCCAGCAGCTCAGACAGGGAGGTAACTGAAGCTTTCTTT; V gene: TRBV7-9; CDR3 length: 14; D gene: TRBD1; J gene: TRBJ1-1; clone size: -
CDR3 protein: CASRVAAGGNTEAFF; CDR3 DNA: TGCGCCAGCAGAGTGGCCGCCGGGGGGAACACTGAAGCTTTCTTT; V gene: TRBV5-1; CDR3 length: 15; D gene: -; J gene: TRBJ1-1; clone size: few
CDR3 protein: CASSQGAGYYNEQFF; CDR3 DNA: TGCGCCAGCAGCCAAGGGGCAGGATACTACAATGAGCAGTTCTTC; V gene: TRBV4-1; CDR3 length: 15; D gene: -; J gene: TRBJ2-1; clone size: once
CDR3 protein: CASSLEFRGEQYF; CDR3 DNA: TGTGCCAGCAGCTTAGAGTTTAGGGGCGAGCAGTACTTC; V gene: TRBV7-9; CDR3 length: 13; D gene: -; J gene: TRBJ2-7; clone size: -
CDR3 protein: CASSSGLGQANEKLFF; CDR3 DNA: TGTGCCAGCAGCTCCGGGCTGGGACAGGCTAATGAAAAACTGTTTTTT; V gene: TRBV13; CDR3 length: 16; D gene: TRBD1; J gene: TRBJ1-4; clone size: -
CDR3 protein: CASSLGTARNEQFF; CDR3 DNA: TGCGCCAGCAGCTTGGGGACTGCCCGTAATGAGCAGTTCTTC; V gene: TRBV5-1; CDR3 length: 14; D gene: -; J gene: TRBJ2-1; clone size: -
CDR3 protein: CASIQRPGGHEQYF; CDR3 DNA: TGTGCCAGCATCCAGAGGCCGGGGGGCCACGAGCAGTACTTC; V gene: TRBV5-4; CDR3 length: 14; D gene: -; J gene: TRBJ2-7; clone size: -
CDR3 protein: CASSQEGGSNTGELFF; CDR3 DNA: TGCGCCAGCAGCCAAGAGGGGGGATCCAACACCGGGGAGCTGTTTTTT; V gene: TRBV4-3; CDR3 length: 16; D gene: -; J gene: TRBJ2-2; clone size: -
CDR3 protein: CAWSVGGNTGELFF; CDR3 DNA: TGTGCCTGGAGTGTAGGCGGGAACACCGGGGAGCTGTTTTTT; V gene: TRBV30; CDR3 length: 14; D gene: -; J gene: TRBJ2-2; clone size: -
CDR3 protein: CATSKRPTGGEWTDTQYF; CDR3 DNA: TGTGCCACCAGCAAGCGCCCTACAGGGGGCGAGTGGACAGATACGCAGTATTTT; V gene: TRBV24-1; CDR3 length: 18; D gene: TRBD1; J gene: TRBJ2-3; clone size: -
CDR3 protein: CASTFGRHSPLHF; CDR3 DNA: TGTGCCAGTACTTTTGGGCGCCATTCACCCCTCCACTTT; V gene: TRBV19; CDR3 length: 13; D gene: -; J gene: TRBJ1-6; clone size: -
CDR3 protein: CASSLAASASYEQYF; CDR3 DNA: TGTGCCAGCAGCTTAGCTGCTAGCGCCTCCTACGAGCAGTACTTC; V gene: TRBV7-2; CDR3 length: 15; D gene: -; J gene: TRBJ2-7; clone size: -
CDR3 protein: CASSEATSTGSKPQHF; CDR3 DNA: TGTGCCAGCAGTGAAGCAACCTCCACGGGATCAAAGCCCCAGCATTTT; V gene: TRBV6-1; CDR3 length: 16; D gene: -; J gene: TRBJ1-5; clone size: -
CDR3 protein: CASSATLAGVYEQYF; CDR3 DNA: TGTGCCAGCAGCGCGACTCTAGCGGGAGTTTACGAGCAGTACTTC; V gene: TRBV2; CDR3 length: 15; D gene: TRBD2; J gene: TRBJ2-7; clone size: -
CDR3 protein: CASSRDRGRSTEAFF; CDR3 DNA: TGTGCCAGCAGCCGGGACAGGGGGAGAAGTACTGAAGCTTTCTTT; V gene: TRBV5-8; CDR3 length: 15; D gene: TRBD1; J gene: TRBJ1-1; clone size: -
CDR3 protein: CASSPTSGRGRETQYF; CDR3 DNA: TGTGCCAGCTCACCAACTAGCGGGAGGGGTCGGGAGACCCAGTACTTC; V gene: TRBV18; CDR3 length: 16; D gene: TRBD2; J gene: TRBJ2-5; clone size: -
CDR3 protein: CASTGDRAFYGYTF; CDR3 DNA: TGTGCCAGCACTGGGGACAGGGCCTTCTATGGCTACACCTTC; V gene: TRBV28; CDR3 length: 14; D gene: TRBD1; J gene: TRBJ1-2; clone size: -
CDR3 protein: CASSERRFYEQYF; CDR3 DNA: TGTGCCAGTAGCGAGAGGCGGTTCTACGAGCAGTACTTC; V gene: TRBV19; CDR3 length: 13; D gene: -; J gene: TRBJ2-7; clone size: once
CDR3 protein: CASSSGRDNEQFF; CDR3 DNA: TGTGCCAGCAGTTCCGGGAGGGACAATGAGCAGTTCTTC; V gene: TRBV6-5; CDR3 length: 13; D gene: TRBD2; J gene: TRBJ2-1; clone size: -
CDR3 protein: CASRPITGAAGNSPLHF; CDR3 DNA: TGTGCCAGCCGGCCAATAACAGGGGCAGCAGGGAATTCACCCCTCCACTTT; V gene: TRBV7-2; CDR3 length: 17; D gene: TRBD1; J gene: TRBJ1-6; clone size: -
CDR3 protein: CASRTGHTEAFF; CDR3 DNA: TGTGCCAGCAGAACAGGGCATACTGAAGCTTTCTTT; V gene: TRBV27; CDR3 length: 12; D gene: -; J gene: TRBJ1-1; clone size: -
CDR3 protein: CASSLTQNRVGDHTEAFF; CDR3 DNA: TGTGCCAGCTCACTTACGCAGAACAGGGTAGGAGATCACACTGAAGCTTTCTTT; V gene: TRBV18; CDR3 length: 18; D gene: -; J gene: TRBJ1-1; clone size: -
CDR3 protein: CASRISADHYGYTF; CDR3 DNA: TGTGCCAGCAGAATTTCAGCGGACCACTATGGCTACACCTTC; V gene: TRBV27; CDR3 length: 14; D gene: -; J gene: TRBJ1-2; clone size: -
CDR3 protein: CASSLGGVSTEAFF; CDR3 DNA: TGTGCCAGCAGTCTGGGGGGGGTGAGCACTGAAGCTTTCTTT; V gene: TRBV5-4; CDR3 length: 14; D gene: -; J gene: TRBJ1-1; clone size: few
CDR3 protein: CAWRVDTYEQYF; CDR3 DNA: TGTGCCTGGAGGGTGGACACTTACGAGCAGTACTTC; V gene: TRBV30; CDR3 length: 12; D gene: -; J gene: TRBJ2-7; clone size: once
CDR3 protein: CASSLGFGSRNEKLFF; CDR3 DNA: TGTGCCAGCAGCTTAGGCTTTGGGAGTAGAAATGAAAAACTGTTTTTT; V gene: TRBV7-2; CDR3 length: 16; D gene: -; J gene: TRBJ1-4; clone size: few
CDR3 protein: CASSYGLGTEQFF; CDR3 DNA: TGTGCCAGCAGCTACGGACTAGGGACTGAGCAGTTCTTC; V gene: TRBV7-2; CDR3 length: 13; D gene: TRBD2; J gene: TRBJ2-1; clone size: -
CDR3 protein: CASSLGLRPGELFF; CDR3 DNA: TGTGCCAGCAGCTTGGGGCTCCGCCCCGGGGAGCTGTTTTTT; V gene: TRBV5-4; CDR3 length: 14; D gene: -; J gene: TRBJ2-2; clone size: -
CDR3 protein: CASSGRGFGYTF; CDR3 DNA: TGTGCCAGCAGTGGCCGGGGATTTGGCTACACCTTC; V gene: TRBV25-1; CDR3 length: 12; D gene: -; J gene: TRBJ1-2; clone size: -
CDR3 protein: CASSITGSYEQYF; CDR3 DNA: TGTGCCAGTAGTATTACCGGTTCCTACGAGCAGTACTTC; V gene: TRBV19; CDR3 length: 13; D gene: -; J gene: TRBJ2-7; clone size: -
CDR3 protein: CASSPYLLADLTDTQYF; CDR3 DNA: TGTGCCAGCAGCCCCTACCTTCTAGCGGACCTCACAGATACGCAGTATTTT; V gene: TRBV4-2; CDR3 length: 17; D gene: TRBD2; J gene: TRBJ2-3; clone size: -